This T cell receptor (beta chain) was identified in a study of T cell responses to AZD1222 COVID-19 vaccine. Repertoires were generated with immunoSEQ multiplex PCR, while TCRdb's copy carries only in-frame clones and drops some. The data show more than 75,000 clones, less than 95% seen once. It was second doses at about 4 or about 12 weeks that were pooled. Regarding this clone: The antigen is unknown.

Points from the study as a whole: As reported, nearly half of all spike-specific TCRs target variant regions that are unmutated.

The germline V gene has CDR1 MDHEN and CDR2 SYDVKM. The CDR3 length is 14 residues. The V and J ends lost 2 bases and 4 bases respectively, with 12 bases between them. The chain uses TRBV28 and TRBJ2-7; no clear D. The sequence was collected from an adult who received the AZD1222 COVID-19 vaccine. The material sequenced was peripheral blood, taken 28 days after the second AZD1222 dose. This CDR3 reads CASSLPSRRYEQYF. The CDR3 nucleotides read TGTGCCAGCAGTTTACCCTCGCGAAGGTACGAGCAGTACTTC.